What follows are 27 T cell receptor beta chains derived from one specimen sequenced in a study of OX40 agonist ivuxolimab in advanced cancers. The assay was immunoSEQ multiplex PCR, and TCRdb's table has in-frame clones only and misses some. The sample holds 85,000 to 100,000 clones; 75% to 90% are singletons and the top ten take around 0.2%. The sample here was CD4+ or CD8+ T cells sorted from blood, taken in a trial of the OX40 agonist ivuxolimab. The source of these receptors is an adult with an advanced solid tumor such as melanoma, head and neck, liver or kidney cancer.

The rearrangement joins TRBV10-3 to TRBJ2-7; D is undetermined. CDR1 and CDR2 from the germline V gene are ENHRY and SYGVKD. The CDR3 consists of 16 residues. V was trimmed by 0 bases and J by 0 bases, leaving 12 bases between them. DNA for the CDR3: TGTGCCATCAGTGAGTCTGGGTTCGCTAGCTCCTACGAGCAGTACTTC. This gives the protein CAISESGFASSYEQYF.

CDR3 DNA sequence: TGTGCCAGCAGCCAAGGGACATCCCTGAACACTGAAGCTTTCTTT. Translated, it gives CASSQGTSLNTEAFF. The rearrangement links TRBV4-2 to TRBJ1-1; tentatively, D is TRBD1 (5 bases). V dropped 1 base and J dropped 0 bases, with 9 bases sitting between them. Germline V gene sequence: CDR1 LGHNA, CDR2 YNFKEQ. The CDR3 runs 15 residues.

Worth noting for this clone: A much larger clone sits a single nucleotide away, making a read error possible. The CDR3 sequence: CASSLAGGGYTF. The CDR3 DNA sequence: TGTGCCAGCAGCTTAGCAGGCGGAGGCTACACCTTC. The chain recombines TRBV7-2 with TRBJ1-2; D not certain. Between the trimmed V and J ends, which lost 0 bases and 8 bases, there was a span of 7 bases. The CDR3 runs to 12 residues. Germline CDR1 is SGHTA and CDR2 is FQGNSA.

This clone occurred once. For the CDR3, the DNA is TGTGCCAGCAGTGAGGACAGCACAGATACGCAGTATTTT. Translation gives CASSEDSTDTQYF. The rearrangement uses TRBV9 and TRBJ2-3; D call uncertain. Germline V gene lookup returns CDR1 SGDLS and CDR2 YYNGEE. This CDR3 has 13 amino acids. V shed 5 bases and J shed 0 bases, with 7 bases lying between them.

The genes are TRBV7-9 and TRBJ2-1, with D possibly matching TRBD1 (6 bases). V was trimmed by 0 bases and J by 0 bases, leaving 15 bases between them. The CDR3 sequence is 18 residues long. Germline V CDR1 and CDR2: SEHNR, FQNEAQ (reference sequence). CDR3 in amino acids: CASSLARGGWSSYNEQFF. CDR3 bases: TGTGCCAGCAGCTTAGCGCGAGGGGGTTGGAGCTCCTACAATGAGCAGTTCTTC.

CDR3 DNA sequence: TGTGCCAGCAGTCCGGGACAAATCTATGGCTACACCTTC. It encodes CASSPGQIYGYTF. The chain recombines TRBV2 with TRBJ1-2; D might be TRBD1 (6 bases). V lost 5 bases and J 4 bases, leaving 11 bases between the germline ends. CDR1 and CDR2 from the germline V gene are SNHLY and FYNNEI. The CDR3 runs to 13 residues.

This clone was recorded only once. The chain joins TRBV7-8 to TRBJ2-7, with D possibly being TRBD2 (5 bases). Germline V gives CDR1 SGHVS, CDR2 FQNEAQ. This CDR3 has 14 residues. V was pared by 1 base and J by 0 bases, with 7 bases between. The CDR3 bases are TGTGCCAGCAGCTTAGGGACTGCCTCCTACGAGCAGTACTTC. Amino acids: CASSLGTASYEQYF.

V usage is TRBV14 and J usage is TRBJ1-3, with D unresolved. Trimming left V 1 base short and J 0 bases short, with 10 bases between. The germline gives CDR1 SGHDN, CDR2 FVKESK. The CDR3 runs 16 residues. This chain's CDR3 is CASSQAWVPSGNTIYF. DNA of the CDR3: TGTGCCAGCAGCCAAGCCTGGGTTCCCTCTGGAAACACCATATATTTT.

This clone has more than one count but fewer than ten. The rearrangement links TRBV28 to TRBJ2-5; D not certain. Trimming shortened V by 3 bases and J by 3 bases, and 14 bases separated the two germline ends. The CDR3 spans 15 residues. The germline V gene has CDR1 MDHEN and CDR2 SYDVKM. CDR3 sequence reads: CASSFRSREKETQYF. CDR3 nucleotide sequence: TGTGCCAGCAGTTTTCGTTCCAGAGAGAAAGAGACCCAGTACTTC.

The chain combines TRBV28 with TRBJ1-1; D call uncertain. Per the germline V gene, CDR1 is MDHEN and CDR2 is SYDVKM. The CDR3 has 13 residues. Trimming pared 3 bases from V and 4 bases from J, leaving 9 bases between. The CDR3, as DNA: TGTGCCAGCAGTTTCCGGCACCTCACTGAAGCTTTCTTT. Amino acid sequence: CASSFRHLTEAFF. Looking up the rest from reference TRBV28 and TRBJ1-1 gives the full variable domain: DVKVTQSSRYLVKRTGEKVFLECVQDMDHENMFWYRQDPGLGLRLIYFSYDVKMKEKGDIPEGYSVSREKKERFSLILESASTNQTSMYLCASSFRHLTEAFFGQGTRLTVV.

V usage is TRBV30 and J usage is TRBJ1-5, with no clear D. V lost 0 bases, J lost 5 bases, and 11 bases lay in between. This CDR3 has 14 residues. Germline V gives CDR1 GTSNPN, CDR2 SVGIG (reference sequence). CDR3 loop: CAWSVGSSHQPQHF. The CDR3 DNA reads TGTGCCTGGAGTGTAGGAAGCTCTCATCAGCCCCAGCATTTT. The full variable domain, its missing parts supplied by reference TRBV30 and TRBJ1-5, is SQTIHQWPATLVQPVGSPLSLECTVEGTSNPNLYWYRQAAGRGLQLLFYSVGIGQISSEVPQNLSASRPQDRQFILSSKKLLLSDSGFYLCAWSVGSSHQPQHFGDGTRLSIL.

The chain couples TRBV12-5 to TRBJ2-3; 7 nucleotides line up with TRBD1. V was pared by 6 bases and J by 4 bases, with 4 bases of the junction left unmatched. CDR1 is LGHNT, CDR2 FRNRAP, per germline. The CDR3 totals 13 residues. CDR3 region: CASGLQGADTQYF. The CDR3, as DNA: TGTGCTAGTGGACTCCAGGGGGCAGATACGCAGTATTTT. The variable domain in full, completed from reference TRBV12-5 and TRBJ2-3, reads DARVTQTPRHKVTEMGQEVTMRCQPILGHNTVFWYRQTMMQGLELLAYFRNRAPLDDSGMPKDRFSAEMPDATLATLKIQPSEPRDSAVYFCASGLQGADTQYFGPGTRLTVL.

The chain combines TRBV28 with TRBJ2-1; the D is unclear. CDR3 length equals 14 residues. Looked up from germline, CDR1 is MDHEN and CDR2 is SYDVKM. V lost 3 bases to trimming and J lost 3 bases, with 9 bases between them. The CDR3 reads CASSFPLSYNEQFF. In DNA, the CDR3 is TGTGCCAGCAGTTTCCCTTTAAGCTACAATGAGCAGTTCTTC.

This clone was seen a few times. The chain employs TRBV19 and TRBJ1-2, with TRBD1 matching over 8 bases. The ends lost 8 bases at V and 6 bases at J; junction bases unmatched: 8. CDR1 is LNHDA and CDR2 is SQIVND in the germline V gene (reference sequence). The CDR3 runs to 13 residues. The CDR3 DNA reads TGTGCCAGTCGCTCGGACAGGGTTAATGGCTACACCTTC. The encoded protein is CASRSDRVNGYTF.

The chain uses TRBV21-1 and TRBJ2-5; no check of the table's D call, TRBD1, against the DNA was made. TRBV21-1 is flagged as a pseudogene. There are 14 residues in the CDR3. The CDR3 spells CASSKGTGEETQYF. CDR3 sequence (DNA): TGTGCCAGCAGCAAAGGGACAGGGGAAGAGACCCAGTACTTC.

The gene calls are TRBV11-2 and TRBJ2-7; D is ambiguous. V was cut by 5 bases and J by 1 base, with 9 bases left in between. This CDR3 comprises 13 residues. Germline V lookup: CDR1 SGHAT, CDR2 FQNNGV. The CDR3, as DNA: TGTGCCAGCAGCAAAGACGGTTCCTACGAGCAGTACTTC. The encoded protein is CASSKDGSYEQYF.

The chain links TRBV19 to TRBJ1-2, with TRBD1 matching over 10 bases. V was clipped by 4 bases and J by 4 bases; unmatched bases: 9. Germline V lookup: CDR1 LNHDA, CDR2 SQIVND (reference sequence). The CDR3 has 16 amino acids. DNA for the CDR3: TGTGCCAGTAGTACTTTACCGGGACAGGGGAGCTATGGCTACACCTTC. It is translated as CASSTLPGQGSYGYTF.

The genes are TRBV16 and TRBJ1-2; 7 bases are shared with TRBD1. Germline lookup yields CDR1 KGHSY and CDR2 FQNENV. The CDR3 covers 13 residues. Trimming took 4 bases from V and 7 from J; bases not matched to a gene: 6. The CDR3 here is CASSLGQASGYTF. The CDR3 nucleotides are TGTGCCAGCAGCCTAGGACAGGCTAGTGGCTACACCTTC.

V usage is TRBV4-1 and J usage is TRBJ1-1; 7 bases align to TRBD1. The junction had 9 bases not matched to a gene; V was cut back by 0 bases and J by 5 bases. There are 16 residues in the CDR3. CDR1 is MGHRA, CDR2 YSYEKL, per germline. CDR3 nucleotide sequence: TGCGCCAGCAGCCAAGATCGGCGACAGGGTTTTACTGAAGCTTTCTTT. Protein sequence: CASSQDRRQGFTEAFF.

The chain couples TRBV7-9 to TRBJ1-4; D perhaps matches TRBD1 (6 bases). The CDR3 consists of 13 residues. Trimming stripped 6 bases from V and 8 bases from J, with 13 bases between. Germline V CDR1 and CDR2: SEHNR, FQNEAQ (reference sequence). CDR3 nucleotide sequence: TGTGCCAGCAGGTCGGGACAAATGGAAAAACTGTTTTTT. Translated, it gives CASRSGQMEKLFF.

This rearrangement joins TRBV6-5 to TRBJ1-2; D is unresolved. The CDR3 loop spans 13 amino acids. The germline V gene has CDR1 MNHEY and CDR2 SVGAGI. Trimming left V 2 bases short and J 2 bases short, with 6 bases between. DNA of the CDR3: TGTGCCAGCAGTTACGGGATAAACTATGGCTACACCTTC. Its translation: CASSYGINYGYTF.

The chain employs TRBV4-2 and TRBJ2-5; 13 positions match TRBD2. Looked up from germline, CDR1 is LGHNA and CDR2 is YNFKEQ. The CDR3 is 18 residues long. V gave up 4 bases and J gave up 2 bases; unmatched junction bases: 10. For the CDR3, the DNA is TGTGCCAGCAGCCCGGGGAGACTAGCGGGGGGCTCTCAAGAGACCCAGTACTTC. Translated: CASSPGRLAGGSQETQYF.

The chain has TRBV20-1 and TRBJ2-1; D gene uncertain. Germline lookup yields CDR1 DFQATT and CDR2 SNEGSKA (reference sequence). Trimming removed 4 bases from V and 8 bases from J, with 9 bases in between. CDR3 length: 11 residues. In DNA form, the CDR3 reads TGCAGTGCTAACGTTATCCATGAGCAGTTCTTC. Amino acids: CSANVIHEQFF.

This clone was detected only once. The rearrangement joins TRBV19 to TRBJ2-1; D is unclear. The V and J ends lost 1 base and 0 bases respectively, with 10 bases between them. CDR3 length equals 16 residues. Germline lookup yields CDR1 LNHDA and CDR2 SQIVND (reference sequence). CDR3: CASSIAAESSYNEQFF. The CDR3 DNA reads TGTGCCAGTAGTATAGCGGCAGAGAGCTCCTACAATGAGCAGTTCTTC.

This chain links TRBV7-9 with TRBJ1-4; 9 bases map to TRBD1. The germline V gene has CDR1 SEHNR and CDR2 FQNEAQ (reference sequence). This CDR3 is 14 amino acids long. Trimming removed 5 bases from V and 8 bases from J; junction bases left unmatched: 6. The CDR3 nucleotides are TGTGCCAGCAGCAACAGGGGGCGCGAGGAAAAACTGTTTTTT. This translates into CASSNRGREEKLFF.

This clone was observed a handful of times. V gene TRBV5-6 combines with J gene TRBJ1-1, with D unresolved. CDR3 length: 15 residues. V lost 4 bases, J lost 0 bases, and 13 bases lay in between. Germline loops: CDR1 SGHDT, CDR2 YYEEEE. CDR3: CASSPERGMNTEAFF. The DNA for the CDR3 is TGTGCCAGCAGCCCCGAACGGGGTATGAACACTGAAGCTTTCTTT.

The chain links TRBV29-1 to TRBJ1-2, with D possibly being TRBD1 (5 bases). CDR1 is SQVTM and CDR2 is ANQGSEA in the germline V gene. The CDR3 is made up of 14 amino acids. The ends were cut back, 2 bases at V and 0 bases at J, with 10 bases in the middle. The CDR3, as DNA: TGCAGCGTTGAAAGACAGCCAGCTAACTATGGCTACACCTTC. It encodes CSVERQPANYGYTF.